The clone carrying this TCR beta chain has a single count. Its antigen is unidentified. At one end the junction does not follow the germline gene, possibly because of a read error. The sample is drawn from a study of siplizumab effects on memory and regulatory T cells. Study-wide findings and caveats: Mappable alloreactive CD4+ clones were on average 68.8% Treg-derived with siplizumab, about 26% in controls. Naive T cells looked more diverse than memory cells and looked like major alloresponse contributors. Neither a naive nor a memory phenotype was assignable to roughly 75-96% of proliferating CD4+ or CD8+ clones.

Assay used: immunoSEQ multiplex PCR; TCRdb lists only in-frame clones, some missing. The profile shows tens of thousands of clones, approximately 87% of them singletons. Per germline, CDR1 SGHTA and CDR2 FQGNSA. The CDR3 runs 16 residues. The V and J genes are TRBV7-2 and TRBJ2-3, with TRBD2 matching over 13 bases. The sequence was collected from a human donor in good health. Sequencing was performed on memory CD4+ T cells sorted from blood. For the CDR3, the DNA is TGTGCCAACAGCACCGGACTAGCGGGAGTAGTAGATACGCAGTATTTT. Its translation: CANSTGLAGVVDTQYF.